These 22 T cell receptor beta chains share one sample of origin, sequenced in a study of cytomegalovirus exposure and HLA in healthy donors. Generated by immunoSEQ multiplex PCR, the TCRdb table keeps only in-frame clones and is missing some. The data contain some 140,000 clones, approximately 82% of them singletons. Sequenced material: PBMCs. Receptors originate from a young man in good health and CMV-seropositive.

V and J are TRBV7-9 and TRBJ2-1; D not certain. Per germline, CDR1 SEHNR and CDR2 FQNEAQ (reference sequence). There are 16 residues in the CDR3. The V and J ends lost 1 base and 0 bases respectively, with 10 bases between them. The CDR3 DNA reads TGTGCCAGCAGCTTAGAAACTTCTGCCTCCTACAATGAGCAGTTCTTC. Translating gives CASSLETSASYNEQFF. The whole variable domain, filled in from reference TRBV7-9 and TRBJ2-1, reads DTGVSQNPRHKITKRGQNVTFRCDPISEHNRLYWYRQTLGQGPEFLTYFQNEAQLEKSRLLSDRFSAERPKGSFSTLEIQRTEQGDSAMYLCASSLETSASYNEQFFGPGTRLTVL.

The genes are TRBV18 and TRBJ1-6; no clear D. Germline V gene lookup returns CDR1 KGHSH and CDR2 LQKENI. This CDR3 region has 15 residues. Trimming shortened V by 3 bases and J by 10 bases, and 16 bases separated the two germline ends. CDR3 loop: CASSPGRIGLSPLHF. In DNA, the CDR3 is TGTGCCAGCTCACCTGGCAGGATTGGACTATCACCCCTCCACTTT. Filled out from reference TRBV18 and TRBJ1-6, the complete variable domain reads NAGVMQNPRHLVRRRGQEARLRCSPMKGHSHVYWYRQLPEEGLKFMVYLQKENIIDESGMPKERFSAEFPKEGPSILRIQQVVRGDSAAYFCASSPGRIGLSPLHFGNGTRLTVT.

This chain links TRBV19 with TRBJ2-2, with D possibly matching TRBD2 (6 bases). V lost 0 bases, J lost 4 bases, and 6 bases lay in between. CDR3 length: 14 amino acids. From germline, CDR1 is LNHDA and CDR2 SQIVND (reference sequence). The CDR3 DNA reads as TGTGCCAGTAGTATAGACGGGGGCACCGGGGAGCTGTTTTTT. As protein: CASSIDGGTGELFF.

The V call is TRBV5-1, the J call TRBJ1-5; 8 bases map to TRBD1. Germline assignment: CDR1 SGHRS and CDR2 YFSETQ. The CDR3 spans 15 residues. Trimming cost V 0 bases and J 6 bases; bases outside gene matches: 5. The CDR3 DNA reads as TGCGCCAGCAGCTTGGACGCAGGGGGCAGTCAGCCCCAGCATTTT. Translation: CASSLDAGGSQPQHF.

The CDR3 DNA reads TGTGCCAGCAGCTTCTATAGCGGGAACCTTTACAATGAGCAGTTCTTC. This encodes CASSFYSGNLYNEQFF. The V call is TRBV5-6, the J call TRBJ2-1; 8 bases match TRBD2. The CDR3 is 16 residues long. Trimming took 2 bases from V and 4 from J; bases not matched to a gene: 8. Germline CDR1 is SGHDT and CDR2 is YYEEEE. Drawing the rest from reference TRBV5-6 and TRBJ2-1, the complete variable domain is DAGVTQSPTHLIKTRGQQVTLRCSPKSGHDTVSWYQQALGQGPQFIFQYYEEEERQRGNFPDRFSGHQFPNYSSELNVNALLLGDSALYLCASSFYSGNLYNEQFFGPGTRLTVL.

The chain employs TRBV11-2 and TRBJ1-3; 7 positions match TRBD1. Germline-derived CDR1 and CDR2 are SGHAT and FQNNGV. V lost 5 bases, J lost 1 base, and 5 bases stayed unmatched. The CDR3 extends over 15 amino acids. The CDR3 DNA reads as TGTGCCAGCAGCCCCGACAGGGTTTCTGGAAACACCATATATTTT. Translated, it gives CASSPDRVSGNTIYF.

A single count supports this clone. The V and J genes are TRBV7-8 and TRBJ2-2; D perhaps matches TRBD2 (5 bases). There are 15 residues in the CDR3. Germline CDR1 SGHVS, CDR2 FQNEAQ. The V and J ends lost 1 base and 2 bases respectively, with 8 bases between them. CDR3 coding DNA: TGTGCCAGCAGCTTAGGCGGACTCAACACCGGGGAGCTGTTTTTT. This gives the protein CASSLGGLNTGELFF. Based on the CDR3 plus reference TRBV7-8 and TRBJ2-2, the full variable domain is GAGVSQSPRYKVAKRGQDVALRCDPISGHVSLFWYQQALGQGPEFLTYFQNEAQLDKSGLPSDRFFAERPEGSVSTLKIQRTQQEDSAVYLCASSLGGLNTGELFFGEGSRLTVL.

Remarks on this clone: Other DNA sequences of this sample code for an identical CDR3. The rearrangement joins TRBV29-1 to TRBJ2-3; 7 nucleotides match TRBD1. The CDR3 is 12 residues long. The V gene's germline CDR1 is SQVTM and CDR2 ANQGSEA. V gave up 6 bases and J gave up 3 bases; unmatched junction bases: 3. The CDR3 coding sequence is TGCAGCGTAGAGACAGGGACAGATACGCAGTATTTT. This encodes CSVETGTDTQYF.

This clone was observed a handful of times. This chain links TRBV2 with TRBJ1-2, with 7 bases that match TRBD1. The CDR3 has 13 amino acids. Trimming at V came to 6 bases and at J to 3 bases, leaving 4 bases not matched to a gene. CDR1 and CDR2 from the germline V gene are SNHLY and FYNNEI. The CDR3 here is CASSDDRDYGYTF. CDR3 bases: TGTGCCAGCAGCGATGACAGGGACTATGGCTACACCTTC.

CDR3 DNA sequence: TGTGCCATCAGTAGGACTAGCGAGGGGGGAGAGACCCAGTACTTC. This translates into CAISRTSEGGETQYF. This chain joins TRBV10-3 and TRBJ2-5, with 9 bases lining up with TRBD2. Germline V CDR1 and CDR2: ENHRY, SYGVKD. The CDR3 contains 15 residues. The V and J ends lost 5 bases and 4 bases, in that order; junction bases with no gene match: 8.

This clone was observed a single time. The chain uses TRBV5-6 and TRBJ2-7; a weak D match, TRBD2 (5 bases). CDR1 and CDR2 from the germline V gene are SGHDT and YYEEEE. V lost 6 bases and J 2 bases, leaving 12 bases between the germline ends. The CDR3 extends over 13 amino acids. The CDR3 nucleotides are TGTGCCAGCACCGGGAATTTTACCTACGAGCAGTACTTC. This translates into CASTGNFTYEQYF.

This clone appeared once. CDR3 nucleotides: TGTGCCAGCAGCTGGTCCGGGACAGGGGGTAATGGCTACACCTTC. Protein: CASSWSGTGGNGYTF. This chain uses TRBV7-9 with TRBJ1-2; 11 nucleotides match TRBD1. Germline CDR1 and CDR2: SEHNR and FQNEAQ (reference sequence). The CDR3 runs to 15 residues. After removal of 4 bases from V and 6 bases from J, the junction contained 7 bases not matched to a gene.

The J gene is TRBJ2-7, the V gene TRBV5-1, with 10 bases that match TRBD2. The CDR3 has 18 residues. In germline, CDR1 is SGHRS, CDR2 YFSETQ. After removal of 7 bases from V and 5 bases from J, the junction contained 21 bases not matched to a gene. The CDR3 sequence: CASSGGEREGGKVHEQYF. The CDR3 DNA follows: TGCGCCAGCTCGGGGGGGGAGCGGGAGGGCGGAAAGGTCCACGAGCAGTACTTC.

The rearrangement links TRBV7-2 to TRBJ2-2; TRBD2 aligns across 12 bases. The CDR3 totals 18 residues. In germline, CDR1 is SGHTA, CDR2 FQGNSA. With 1 base clipped from V and 2 bases from J, the junction kept 5 bases outside the gene matches. The CDR3 loop is CASSLGLAGAINTGELFF. CDR3 nucleotides: TGTGCCAGCAGCTTAGGACTAGCGGGAGCTATAAACACCGGGGAGCTGTTTTTT. The full variable domain, rest sourced from reference TRBV7-2 and TRBJ2-2, is GAGVSQSPSNKVTEKGKDVELRCDPISGHTALYWYRQSLGQGLEFLIYFQGNSAPDKSGLPSDRFSAERTGGSVSTLTIQRTQQEDSAVYLCASSLGLAGAINTGELFFGEGSRLTVL.

Remarks on this clone: Different DNA sequences within this sample yield the same CDR3. The rearrangement links TRBV18 to TRBJ1-2; D remains unclear. Germline V gene sequence: CDR1 KGHSH, CDR2 LQKENI. The CDR3 length is 13 residues. V was trimmed by 3 bases and J by 3 bases, leaving 8 bases between them. The DNA for the CDR3 is TGTGCCAGCTCACCTTCGCGGGACTATGGCTACACCTTC. Translating gives CASSPSRDYGYTF.

V and J are TRBV6-1 and TRBJ2-7, with 10 bases matching TRBD1. Germline V gene sequence: CDR1 MNHNS, CDR2 SASEGT. This CDR3 spans 14 amino acids. Losses at the gene ends were 7 bases for V and 4 bases for J; bases not matched to a gene: 7. This CDR3 reads CASMLDRGRYEQYF. CDR3 in DNA: TGTGCCAGCATGCTAGACAGGGGGCGGTACGAGCAGTACTTC.

DNA of the CDR3: TGTGCCAGCAGTTACGTCCCCAGGAACACCGGGGAGCTGTTTTTT. Protein: CASSYVPRNTGELFF. The V call is TRBV6-6, the J call TRBJ2-2; no definite D call. Trimming took 2 bases from V and 1 from J, leaving 8 bases between them. The CDR3 contains 15 residues. The V gene's germline CDR1 is MNHNY and CDR2 SVGAGI (reference sequence).

CDR3 residues: CASSGVAGETQYF. The CDR3 coding sequence is TGTGCCAGCAGTGGGGTAGCGGGGGAGACCCAGTACTTC. The chain uses TRBV6-5 and TRBJ2-5, with TRBD2 matching over 8 bases. The trim removed 5 bases at V and 5 bases at J, leaving 4 bases unmatched. Germline lookup yields CDR1 MNHEY and CDR2 SVGAGI. This CDR3 has 13 amino acids.

V is TRBV7-8 and J is TRBJ1-1; possible D gene TRBD1, 5 bases. The V gene's germline CDR1 is SGHVS and CDR2 FQNEAQ. Trimming took off 4 bases at V and 1 base at J, with 7 bases between the two ends. CDR3 size: 13 residues. In DNA, the CDR3 is TGTGCCAGCAGCTGGCAGGGGAACACTGAAGCTTTCTTT. Protein: CASSWQGNTEAFF.

The chain has TRBV5-1 and TRBJ2-1; D might be TRBD2 (5 bases). V was trimmed by 0 bases and J by 6 bases, leaving 13 bases between them. The CDR3 is 15 amino acids. The germline V gene encodes CDR1 SGHRS and CDR2 YFSETQ. The CDR3: CASSLARGVVNEQFF. The CDR3 DNA reads as TGCGCCAGCAGCTTGGCTCGGGGAGTTGTCAATGAGCAGTTCTTC.

The chain carries TRBV10-3 and TRBJ1-2; D uncertain. Trimming stripped 3 bases from V and 4 bases from J, with 15 bases between. In germline, CDR1 is ENHRY, CDR2 SYGVKD. The CDR3 extends over 15 amino acids. The CDR3 DNA reads TGTGCCATCAGTGAAAGTACAACGCTTCTCTATGGCTACACCTTC. Its translation: CAISESTTLLYGYTF.

The chain links TRBV10-3 to TRBJ2-5, with D perhaps TRBD2 (5 bases). Germline V gene lookup returns CDR1 ENHRY and CDR2 SYGVKD. CDR3 length equals 13 residues. V was trimmed by 6 bases and J by 0 bases, leaving 8 bases between them. CDR3: CAISGVHQETQYF. For the CDR3, the DNA is TGTGCCATCAGCGGGGTACACCAAGAGACCCAGTACTTC.